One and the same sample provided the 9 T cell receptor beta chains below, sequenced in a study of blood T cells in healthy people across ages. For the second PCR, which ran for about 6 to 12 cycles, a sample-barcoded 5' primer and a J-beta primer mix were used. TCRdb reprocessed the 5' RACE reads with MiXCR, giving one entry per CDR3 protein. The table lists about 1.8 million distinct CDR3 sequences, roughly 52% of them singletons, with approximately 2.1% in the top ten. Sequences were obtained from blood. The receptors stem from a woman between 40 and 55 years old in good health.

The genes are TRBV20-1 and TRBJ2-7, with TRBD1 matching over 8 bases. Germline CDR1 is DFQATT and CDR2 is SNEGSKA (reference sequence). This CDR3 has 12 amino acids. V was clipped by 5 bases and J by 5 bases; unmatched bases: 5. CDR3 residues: CSADRQGNEQYF. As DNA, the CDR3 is TGCAGTGCTGATCGACAGGGGAACGAGCAGTACTTC.

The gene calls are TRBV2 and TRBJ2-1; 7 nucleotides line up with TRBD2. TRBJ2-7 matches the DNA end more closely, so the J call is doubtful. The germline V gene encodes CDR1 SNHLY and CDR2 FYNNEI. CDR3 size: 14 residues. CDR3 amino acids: CARGRESSYNEQYF. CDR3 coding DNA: TGTGCCCGTGGGAGGGAGAGCTCCTACAATGAGCAGTACTTC.

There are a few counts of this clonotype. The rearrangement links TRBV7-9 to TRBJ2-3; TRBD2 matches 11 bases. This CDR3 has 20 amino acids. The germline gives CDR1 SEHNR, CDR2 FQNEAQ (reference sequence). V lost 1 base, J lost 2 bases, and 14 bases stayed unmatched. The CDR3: CASSLEGLADDHPVTDTQYF. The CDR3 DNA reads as TGTGCCAGCAGCTTAGAGGGACTAGCGGACGACCACCCCGTCACAGATACGCAGTATTTT.

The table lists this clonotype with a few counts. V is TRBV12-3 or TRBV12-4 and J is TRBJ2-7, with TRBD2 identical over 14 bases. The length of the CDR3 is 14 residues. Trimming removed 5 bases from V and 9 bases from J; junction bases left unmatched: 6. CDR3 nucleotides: TGTGCCAGCAGTCCGGGACTAGCGGGGGCAACGCAGTACTTC. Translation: CASSPGLAGATQYF.

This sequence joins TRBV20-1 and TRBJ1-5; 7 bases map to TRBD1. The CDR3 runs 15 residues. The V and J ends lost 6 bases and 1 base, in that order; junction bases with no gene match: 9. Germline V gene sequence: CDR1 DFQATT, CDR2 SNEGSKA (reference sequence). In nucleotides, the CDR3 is TGCAGTGCCCCTTACAGGGGAGAAAGCAATCAGCCCCAGCATTTT. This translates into CSAPYRGESNQPQHF.

The chain's CDR3 is CSAYGGAATDTQYF. As DNA, the CDR3 is TGCAGTGCTTACGGGGGAGCTGCCACAGATACGCAGTATTTT. The chain combines TRBV20-1 with TRBJ2-3; tentative D call: TRBD2 (6 bases). The length of the CDR3 is 14 residues. CDR1 is DFQATT and CDR2 is SNEGSKA in the germline V gene (reference sequence). V was cut by 5 bases and J by 2 bases, with 14 bases left in between.

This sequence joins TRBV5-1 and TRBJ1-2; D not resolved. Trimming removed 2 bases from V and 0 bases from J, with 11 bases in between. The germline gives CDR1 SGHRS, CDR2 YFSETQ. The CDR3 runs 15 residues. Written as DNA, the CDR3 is TGCGCCAGCAGCTTTGTTCCAGGTACTAACTATGGCTACACCTTC. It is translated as CASSFVPGTNYGYTF.

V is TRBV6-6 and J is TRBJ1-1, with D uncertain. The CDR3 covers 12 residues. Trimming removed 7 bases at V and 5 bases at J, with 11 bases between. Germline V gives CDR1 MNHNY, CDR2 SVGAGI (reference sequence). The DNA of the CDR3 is TGTGCCAGCACCAATGAGGGAACTGAAGCTTTCTTT. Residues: CASTNEGTEAFF.

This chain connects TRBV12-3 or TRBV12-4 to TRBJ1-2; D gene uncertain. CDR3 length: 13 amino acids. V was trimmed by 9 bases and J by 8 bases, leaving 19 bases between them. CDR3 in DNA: TGTGCCAGTCAGACGGGGTTCAATTTGGGCTACACCTTC. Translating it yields CASQTGFNLGYTF.